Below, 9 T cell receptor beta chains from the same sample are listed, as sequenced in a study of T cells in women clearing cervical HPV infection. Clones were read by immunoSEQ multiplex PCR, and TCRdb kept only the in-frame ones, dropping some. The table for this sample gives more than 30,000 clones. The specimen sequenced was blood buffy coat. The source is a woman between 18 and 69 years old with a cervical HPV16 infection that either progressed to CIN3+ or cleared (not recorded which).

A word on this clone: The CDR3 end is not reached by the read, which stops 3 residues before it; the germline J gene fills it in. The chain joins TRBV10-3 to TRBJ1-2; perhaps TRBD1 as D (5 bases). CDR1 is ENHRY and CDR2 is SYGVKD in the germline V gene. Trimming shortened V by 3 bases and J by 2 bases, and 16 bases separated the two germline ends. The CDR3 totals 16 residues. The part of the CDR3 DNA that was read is TGTGCCATCAGTGAAATAGGAGGCGGGGGGAACTATGGC. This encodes CAISEIGGGGNYG. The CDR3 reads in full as CAISEIGGGGNYGYTF.

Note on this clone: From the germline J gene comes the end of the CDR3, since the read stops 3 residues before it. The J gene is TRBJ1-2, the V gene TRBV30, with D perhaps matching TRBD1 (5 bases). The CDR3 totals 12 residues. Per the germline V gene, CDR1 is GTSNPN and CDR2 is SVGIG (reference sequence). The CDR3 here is CAWSIDRSGYTF. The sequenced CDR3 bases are TGTGCCTGGAGCATAGACAGATCCGGC.

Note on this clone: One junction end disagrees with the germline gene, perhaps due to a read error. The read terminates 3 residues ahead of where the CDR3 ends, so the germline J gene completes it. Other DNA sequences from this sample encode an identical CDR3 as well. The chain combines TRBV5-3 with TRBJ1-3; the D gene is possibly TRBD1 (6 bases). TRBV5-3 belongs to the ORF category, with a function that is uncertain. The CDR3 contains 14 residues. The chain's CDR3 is CARSLTGSGNTIYF. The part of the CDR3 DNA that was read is TGTGCCAGAAGCCTGACAGGCTCTGGAAACACA.

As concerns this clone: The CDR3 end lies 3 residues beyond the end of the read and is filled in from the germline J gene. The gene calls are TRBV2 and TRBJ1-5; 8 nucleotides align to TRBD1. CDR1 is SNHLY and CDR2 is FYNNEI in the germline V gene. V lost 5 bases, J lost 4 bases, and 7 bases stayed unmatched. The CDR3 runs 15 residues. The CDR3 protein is CASSPDRDRNQPQHF. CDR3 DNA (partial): TGTGCCAGCAGTCCGGACAGGGATAGGAATCAGCCC. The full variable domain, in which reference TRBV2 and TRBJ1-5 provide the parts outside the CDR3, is EPEVTQTPSHQVTQMGQEVILRCVPISNHLYFYWYRQILGQKVEFLVSFYNNEISEKSEIFDDQFSVERPDGSNFTLKIRSTKLEDSAMYFCASSPDRDRNQPQHFGDGTRLSIL.

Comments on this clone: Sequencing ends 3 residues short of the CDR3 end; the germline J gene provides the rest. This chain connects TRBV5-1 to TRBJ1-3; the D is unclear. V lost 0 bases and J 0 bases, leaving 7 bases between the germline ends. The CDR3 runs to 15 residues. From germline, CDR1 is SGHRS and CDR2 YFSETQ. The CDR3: CASSLGVNSGNTIYF. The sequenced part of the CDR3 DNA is TGCGCCAGCAGCTTGGGTGTAAACTCTGGAAACACC.

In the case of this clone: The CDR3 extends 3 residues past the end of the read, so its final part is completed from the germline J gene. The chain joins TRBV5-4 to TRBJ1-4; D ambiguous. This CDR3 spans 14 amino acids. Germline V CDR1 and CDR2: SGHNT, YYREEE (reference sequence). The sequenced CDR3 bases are TGTGCCAGCAGCTTGGACAGCTATAATTCACCA. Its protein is CASSLDSYNSP. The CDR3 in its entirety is CASSLDSYNSPLFF.

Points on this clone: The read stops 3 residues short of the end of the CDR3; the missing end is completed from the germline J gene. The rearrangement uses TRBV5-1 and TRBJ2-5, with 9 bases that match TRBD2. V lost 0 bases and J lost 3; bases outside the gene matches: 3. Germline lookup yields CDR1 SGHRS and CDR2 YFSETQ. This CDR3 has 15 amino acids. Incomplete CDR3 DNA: TGCGCCAGCAGCTTGGCTAGCGGGAATAAAGAGACC. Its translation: CASSLASGNKET. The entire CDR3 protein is CASSLASGNKETQYF. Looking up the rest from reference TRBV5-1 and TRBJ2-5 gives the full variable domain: KAGVTQTPRYLIKTRGQQVTLSCSPISGHRSVSWYQQTPGQGLQFLFEYFSETQRNKGNFPGRFSGRQFSNSRSEMNVSTLELGDSALYLCASSLASGNKETQYFGPGTRLLVL.

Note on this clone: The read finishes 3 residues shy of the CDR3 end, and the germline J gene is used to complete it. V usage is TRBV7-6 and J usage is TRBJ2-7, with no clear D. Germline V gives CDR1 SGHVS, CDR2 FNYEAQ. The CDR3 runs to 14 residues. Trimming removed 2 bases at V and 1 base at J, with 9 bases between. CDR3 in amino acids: CASSLSQLSYEQYF. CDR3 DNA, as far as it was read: TGTGCCAGCAGCTTATCACAGTTATCCTACGAG.

CDR3 DNA (partial): TGCAGTGCCCCGACAGGGCAGACGGTGAAGACC. Residues: CSAPTGQTVKT. The full CDR3 is CSAPTGQTVKTQYF. The chain recombines TRBV20-1 with TRBJ2-5, with 7 bases lining up with TRBD1. The read comes to an end 3 residues before the CDR3 does, leaving the germline J gene to fill in the end. The CDR3 covers 14 residues. Germline V gene lookup returns CDR1 DFQATT and CDR2 SNEGSKA (reference sequence). With V trimmed by 6 bases and J by 6 bases, 13 bases remained unmatched.